This T cell receptor beta chain was sequenced for a study of T cell responses to AZD1222 COVID-19 vaccine. Generated by immunoSEQ multiplex PCR, the TCRdb table keeps only in-frame clones and is missing some. The sample carries around 130,000 clones, around 90% recorded once. General study results and limits: There were mostly white British donors and more females than males, and clonal diversity was possibly underestimated. Across the whole spike, CD4 TCRs peaked at regions 160-218 and 743-854. Once two AZD1222 doses were given, Spike-specific TCR breadth and depth went up. None of the repertoires were sampled until the peak T cell response had passed.

The CDR3 length is 15 residues. On this clone itself: Its antigen is currently unknown.

The source of this sequence is an adult in good health. The source material was peripheral blood, sampled on day 0 of MenACWY control vaccination. V gene TRBV12-2 combines with J gene TRBJ1-6. TRBV12-2 is given as a pseudogene. CDR3: CAIGRRRLYNSPLHF. In DNA form, the CDR3 reads TGTGCAATCGGGAGGAGGAGACTCTATAATTCACCCCTCCACTTT.